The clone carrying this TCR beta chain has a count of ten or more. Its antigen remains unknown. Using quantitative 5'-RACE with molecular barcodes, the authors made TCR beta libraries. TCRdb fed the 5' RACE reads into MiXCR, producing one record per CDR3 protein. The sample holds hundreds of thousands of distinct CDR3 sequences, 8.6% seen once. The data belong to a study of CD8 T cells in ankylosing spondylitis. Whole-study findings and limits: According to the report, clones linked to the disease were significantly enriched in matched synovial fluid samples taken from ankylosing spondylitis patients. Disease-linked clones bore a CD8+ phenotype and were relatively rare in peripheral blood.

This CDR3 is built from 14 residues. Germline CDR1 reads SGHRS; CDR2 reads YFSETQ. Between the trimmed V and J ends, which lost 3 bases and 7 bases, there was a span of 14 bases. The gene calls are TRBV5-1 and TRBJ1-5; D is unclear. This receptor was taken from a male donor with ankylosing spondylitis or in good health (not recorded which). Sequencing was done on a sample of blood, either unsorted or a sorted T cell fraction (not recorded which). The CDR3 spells CASSSSPGEQPQHF. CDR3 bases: TGCGCCAGCAGCTCATCCCCCGGGGAACAGCCCCAGCATTTT.